The clone carrying this TCR beta chain was found a few times. Building the TCR beta libraries relied on iRepertoire HTBI primers, and CDR3 regions underwent Arm-PCR. TCRdb reprocessed the multiplex PCR reads with MiXCR, giving one entry per CDR3 protein. The sample yields a few hundred thousand distinct CDR3 sequences, roughly a quarter seen once. These data belong to a study of regulatory T cells in long-lasting Graves disease. The CDR3 runs to 15 residues. Germline V gene data show CDR1 as SGHDT and CDR2 as YYEEEE. V lost 0 bases, J lost 7 bases, and 14 bases lay in between. As to time point: persistent/refractory GD, antithyroid drugs over 5 years with positive TRAb. Making the TCR library involved RNA that had been extracted from PBMCs.

The sequence was obtained from a female donor with Graves disease. The input for sequencing was peripheral blood mononuclear cells (PBMCs), taken when the disease was refractory, from a patient treated with antithyroid drugs. The chain employs TRBV5-6 and TRBJ2-1, with D perhaps matching TRBD2 (6 bases). The CDR3 sequence: CASSLGPGEGNEQFF. CDR3 nucleotide sequence: TGTGCCAGCAGCTTGGGTCCGGGAGAAGGGAATGAGCAGTTCTTC.